This T cell receptor (beta chain) was retrieved from a study of T cell changes during pregnancy in multiple sclerosis. The ends lost 3 bases at V and 1 base at J; junction bases unmatched: 0. The CDR3 extends over 14 amino acids. Germline CDR1 is ENHRY and CDR2 is SYGVKD. Produced via immunoSEQ multiplex PCR; TCRdb's table is partial and in-frame only. Of around 32,000 clones listed, 80% to 90% are singletons. The chain combines TRBV10-3 with TRBJ2-1; 7 positions match TRBD2. The material was CD8+ T cells from peripheral blood mononuclear cells, obtained in the third trimester of pregnancy. This clonotype was obtained from a female donor with multiple sclerosis, enrolled in a pregnancy study. The CDR3 DNA reads TGTGCCATCAGTGAAGCGGGATCCTACAATGAGCAGTTCTTC. Its translation: CAISEAGSYNEQFF.